The 7 T cell receptor beta chains listed next were all sequenced from one sample in a study of cytomegalovirus exposure and HLA in healthy donors. The PCR used 60 Vbeta and 13 Jbeta primers. TCRdb's table, derived via immunoSEQ multiplex PCR, lists solely in-frame clones and lacks some. The table lists approximately 290,000 clones, about four fifths of them singletons. Specimen: PBMCs. Source of these receptors: a girl aged 2-10 years in good health and CMV-seronegative.

The chain uses TRBV5-8 and TRBJ1-5, with D possibly TRBD1 on 6 matching bases. Germline assignment: CDR1 SGHTS and CDR2 YDEGEE. This CDR3 spans 14 amino acids. The V gene lost 4 bases and the J gene lost 3 bases, with 11 bases spanning the gap. CDR3 coding DNA: TGTGCCAGCAGCCCGGGGGGCAACAATCAGCCCCAGCATTTT. This translates into CASSPGGNNQPQHF.

CDR3 amino acids: CASRSRRYQETQYF. DNA for the CDR3: TGTGCCAGCAGAAGCCGGAGGTACCAAGAGACCCAGTACTTC. The V and J genes are TRBV27 and TRBJ2-5; D is possibly TRBD2 (5 bases). This CDR3 spans 14 amino acids. Trimming shortened V by 6 bases and J by 0 bases, and 11 bases separated the two germline ends. The germline CDR1 and CDR2 sequences are MNHEY and SMNVEV (reference sequence).

This chain joins TRBV5-6 and TRBJ2-3, with TRBD2 matching over 11 bases. Looked up from germline, CDR1 is SGHDT and CDR2 is YYEEEE. This CDR3 region has 17 residues. J lost 0 bases, V lost 0 bases, and 3 bases had no gene match. DNA for the CDR3: TGTGCCAGCAGCTTGGCCTGGACTAGCGGGAGCACAGATACGCAGTATTTT. Protein sequence: CASSLAWTSGSTDTQYF. Supplemented by reference TRBV5-6 and TRBJ2-3, the full variable domain reads DAGVTQSPTHLIKTRGQQVTLRCSPKSGHDTVSWYQQALGQGPQFIFQYYEEEERQRGNFPDRFSGHQFPNYSSELNVNALLLGDSALYLCASSLAWTSGSTDTQYFGPGTRLTVL.

This chain links TRBV14 with TRBJ1-2; D may be TRBD1 (5 bases). The V gene lost 5 bases and the J gene lost 4 bases, with 11 bases spanning the gap. The CDR3 extends over 13 amino acids. Germline CDR1 is SGHDN and CDR2 is FVKESK. The CDR3 DNA reads as TGTGCCAGCAGCTTACACAGGACCTATGGCTACACCTTC. Translating it yields CASSLHRTYGYTF.

This clone was counted only a few times. The V gene is TRBV4-2, the J gene TRBJ1-1, with D uncertain. The CDR3 covers 16 residues. V was cut by 4 bases and J by 6 bases, with 21 bases left in between. Germline-derived CDR1 and CDR2 are LGHNA and YNFKEQ. The CDR3 loop reads CASSPRSGDPTAEAFF. CDR3 DNA sequence: TGTGCCAGCAGCCCCCGGAGCGGAGACCCTACCGCTGAAGCTTTCTTT.

V usage is TRBV2 and J usage is TRBJ2-3; maybe TRBD1 (6 bases). Trimming took 2 bases from V and 6 from J, leaving 18 bases between them. Looked up from germline, CDR1 is SNHLY and CDR2 is FYNNEI. This CDR3 region has 16 residues. CDR3 nucleotides: TGTGCCAGCAGTGAACCGGGACAACCGTCCAAGGATACGCAGTATTTT. It encodes CASSEPGQPSKDTQYF.

The chain recombines TRBV19 with TRBJ2-3; TRBD2 agrees at 14 bases. The CDR3 sequence is 19 residues long. Germline V gives CDR1 LNHDA, CDR2 SQIVND (reference sequence). V dropped 0 bases and J dropped 5; count of bases not matched to a gene: 10. The CDR3 nucleotides are TGTGCCAGTAGTATAGATCTCGTGACTAGCGGGAGGGCAGGAGATACGCAGTATTTT. Translating gives CASSIDLVTSGRAGDTQYF.